The T cell receptor beta chain described here comes from a study of blood T cell repertoires in COVID-19. How the authors handled the data: Using reference gene primer amplification, nucleated cell counts were estimated. Here immunoSEQ multiplex PCR was the method, and the copy in TCRdb shows in-frame clones only, minus some. That table furnishes V, J and clone size, whereas the DNA furnished D and trimming. The table lists 350,000 or so clones, 92% of them singletons. V was clipped by 7 bases and J by 0 bases, with 14 bases between them. The germline CDR1 and CDR2 sequences are SGDLS and YYNGEE. The CDR3 runs to 14 residues. Cohort 3 recovered donors had two negative PCRs, clearance, or symptom resolution.

The chain joins TRBV9 to TRBJ2-7; D is possibly TRBD2 (6 bases). Sequencing was performed on PBMCs or T cells enriched from blood (not recorded which). This TCR came from a woman in her twenties or thirties who had recovered from COVID-19. CDR3 bases: TGTGCCAGCCCTGATGGGGGGAGCTCCTACGAGCAGTACTTC. Its translation: CASPDGGSSYEQYF.